The present T cell receptor beta chain was sequenced within a study of T cell responses to AZD1222 COVID-19 vaccine. Study results and caveats: It was only after the peak T cell response that any repertoires were sampled. The study identified only 6 or 7 AZD1222 recipients as seropositive at baseline. Donors in the cohort were predominantly white British and more often female, and clonal diversity was possibly underestimated.

Germline values: CDR1 MDHEN, CDR2 SYDVKM. Trimming shortened V by 8 bases and J by 8 bases, and 9 bases separated the two germline ends. The CDR3 spans 10 residues. TCRdb's copy holds only in-frame clones and misses some; the assay was immunoSEQ multiplex PCR. This table has under 150,000 clones, approximately 87% appearing once. Second-dose intervals of approximately 4 or approximately 12 weeks were pooled. Comments on this clone: As yet, its antigen is unknown.

The chain combines TRBV28 with TRBJ1-2; a weak D match, TRBD1 (6 bases). The receptor was derived from an adult who received the AZD1222 COVID-19 vaccine. The input for sequencing was peripheral blood, taken 28 days after the second AZD1222 dose. The CDR3 nucleotides are TGTGCCAGCTGGGGGGGCGGCTACACCTTC. It encodes CASWGGGYTF.